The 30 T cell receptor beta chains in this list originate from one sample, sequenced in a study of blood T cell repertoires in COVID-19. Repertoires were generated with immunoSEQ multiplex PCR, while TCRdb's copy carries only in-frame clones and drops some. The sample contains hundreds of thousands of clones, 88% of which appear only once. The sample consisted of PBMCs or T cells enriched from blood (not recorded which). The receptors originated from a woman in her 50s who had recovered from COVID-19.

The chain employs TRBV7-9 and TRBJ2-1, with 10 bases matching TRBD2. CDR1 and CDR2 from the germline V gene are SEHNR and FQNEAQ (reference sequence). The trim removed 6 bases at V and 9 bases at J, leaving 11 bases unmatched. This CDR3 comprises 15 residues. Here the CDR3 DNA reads TGTGCCAGCAGGACTCCTAGCGGGAGCCCCCTTGAGCAGTTCTTC. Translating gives CASRTPSGSPLEQFF.

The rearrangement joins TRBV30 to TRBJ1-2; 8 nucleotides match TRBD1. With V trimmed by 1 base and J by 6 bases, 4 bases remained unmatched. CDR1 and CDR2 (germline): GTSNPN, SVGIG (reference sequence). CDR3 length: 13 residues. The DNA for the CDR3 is TGTGCCTGGAGTGAGGGCAGGGGGCATGGCTACACCTTC. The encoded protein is CAWSEGRGHGYTF.

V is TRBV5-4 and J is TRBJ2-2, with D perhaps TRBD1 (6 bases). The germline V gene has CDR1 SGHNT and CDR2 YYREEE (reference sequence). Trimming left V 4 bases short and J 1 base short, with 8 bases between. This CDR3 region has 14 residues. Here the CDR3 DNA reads TGTGCCAGCAGCCAGGACAGGAACACCGGGGAGCTGTTTTTT. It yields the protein CASSQDRNTGELFF.

CDR3 nucleotides: TGTGCCAGCAGCGCCAGGGGTAGCACTGAAGCTTTCTTT. This sequence encodes CASSARGSTEAFF. The genes are TRBV7-2 and TRBJ1-1, with a tentative D call TRBD1 (6 bases). This CDR3 is 13 amino acids long. CDR1 is SGHTA, CDR2 FQGNSA, per germline. Trimming removed 5 bases at V and 4 bases at J, with 11 bases between.

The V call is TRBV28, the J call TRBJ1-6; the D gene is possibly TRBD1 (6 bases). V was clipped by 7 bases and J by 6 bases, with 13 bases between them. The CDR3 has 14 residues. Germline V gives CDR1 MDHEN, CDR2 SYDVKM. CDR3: CASTLSRGNSPLHF. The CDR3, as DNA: TGTGCCAGCACCCTTAGCAGGGGTAATTCACCCCTCCACTTT. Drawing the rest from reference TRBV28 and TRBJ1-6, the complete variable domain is DVKVTQSSRYLVKRTGEKVFLECVQDMDHENMFWYRQDPGLGLRLIYFSYDVKMKEKGDIPEGYSVSREKKERFSLILESASTNQTSMYLCASTLSRGNSPLHFGNGTRLTVT.

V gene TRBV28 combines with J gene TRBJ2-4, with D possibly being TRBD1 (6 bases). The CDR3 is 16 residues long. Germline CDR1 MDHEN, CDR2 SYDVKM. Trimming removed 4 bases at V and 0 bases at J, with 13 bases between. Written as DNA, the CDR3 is TGTGCCAGCAGTTCTCAGGGGTCCCTAGCCAAAAACATTCAGTACTTC. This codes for CASSSQGSLAKNIQYF.

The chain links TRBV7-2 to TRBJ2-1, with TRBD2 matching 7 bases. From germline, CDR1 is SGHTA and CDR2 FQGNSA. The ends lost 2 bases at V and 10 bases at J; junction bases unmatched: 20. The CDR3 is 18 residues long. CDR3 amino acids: CASSLYQTLPGGGGEQFF. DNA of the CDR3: TGTGCCAGCAGCTTATATCAGACCCTACCTGGCGGGGGAGGGGAGCAGTTCTTC.

The CDR3 loop reads CASSQKYRGGTGELFF. The CDR3, as DNA: TGCGCCAGCAGCCAGAAATACAGGGGGGGGACCGGGGAGCTGTTTTTT. The chain has TRBV4-3 and TRBJ2-2; TRBD1 might be the D (8 bases). This CDR3 has 16 amino acids. Between the trimmed V and J ends, which lost 3 bases and 5 bases, there was a span of 16 bases. CDR1 and CDR2 from the germline V gene are LGHNA and YSLEER.

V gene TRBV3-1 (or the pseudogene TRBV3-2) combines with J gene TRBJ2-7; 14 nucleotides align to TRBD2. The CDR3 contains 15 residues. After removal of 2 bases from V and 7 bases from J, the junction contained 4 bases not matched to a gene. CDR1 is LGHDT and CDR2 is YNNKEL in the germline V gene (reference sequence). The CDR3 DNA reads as TGTGCCAGCAGCCAAAAGACTAGCGGGAGGGTTGAGCAGTACTTC. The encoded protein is CASSQKTSGRVEQYF.

CDR3 sequence (DNA): TGTGCCAGCAGTTTAACAGACCTGAACACTGAAGCTTTCTTT. Protein sequence: CASSLTDLNTEAFF. The chain links TRBV28 to TRBJ1-1, with D unclear. The CDR3 extends over 14 amino acids. V was trimmed by 2 bases and J by 0 bases, leaving 7 bases between them. Looked up from germline, CDR1 is MDHEN and CDR2 is SYDVKM.

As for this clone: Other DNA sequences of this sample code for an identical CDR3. Written as DNA, the CDR3 is TGTGCCAGCAGTTTAGTGGGAAGCGGGACCGGGGAGCTGTTTTTT. It yields the protein CASSLVGSGTGELFF. The rearrangement uses TRBV28 and TRBJ2-2, with D possibly TRBD2 on 6 matching bases. The CDR3 covers 15 residues. With 2 bases removed from V and 5 bases from J, the gap between germline ends came to 12 bases. Germline CDR1 is MDHEN and CDR2 is SYDVKM.

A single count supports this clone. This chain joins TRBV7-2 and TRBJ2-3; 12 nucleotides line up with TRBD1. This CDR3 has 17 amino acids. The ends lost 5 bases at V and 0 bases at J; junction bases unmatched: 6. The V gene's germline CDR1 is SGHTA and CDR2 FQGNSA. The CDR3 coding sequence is TGTGCCAGCAGCCTCCAGGGACAGGGGGCAAGCACAGATACGCAGTATTTT. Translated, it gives CASSLQGQGASTDTQYF.

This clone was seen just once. CDR3 amino acids: CASTIAGRTGELFF. CDR3 DNA sequence: TGTGCCAGCACCATAGCGGGAAGGACCGGGGAGCTGTTTTTT. This chain connects TRBV11-3 to TRBJ2-2; 8 bases map to TRBD2. V gave up 7 bases and J gave up 5 bases; unmatched junction bases: 6. The CDR3 is made up of 14 amino acids. Germline V gene sequence: CDR1 SGHNT, CDR2 YENEEA.

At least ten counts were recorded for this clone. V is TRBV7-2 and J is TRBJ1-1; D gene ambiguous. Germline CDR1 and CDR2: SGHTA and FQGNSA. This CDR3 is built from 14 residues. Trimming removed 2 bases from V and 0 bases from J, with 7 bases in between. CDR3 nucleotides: TGTGCCAGCAGCTTACAGGCACTGAACACTGAAGCTTTCTTT. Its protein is CASSLQALNTEAFF. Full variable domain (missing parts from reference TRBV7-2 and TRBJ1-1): GAGVSQSPSNKVTEKGKDVELRCDPISGHTALYWYRQSLGQGLEFLIYFQGNSAPDKSGLPSDRFSAERTGGSVSTLTIQRTQQEDSAVYLCASSLQALNTEAFFGQGTRLTVV.

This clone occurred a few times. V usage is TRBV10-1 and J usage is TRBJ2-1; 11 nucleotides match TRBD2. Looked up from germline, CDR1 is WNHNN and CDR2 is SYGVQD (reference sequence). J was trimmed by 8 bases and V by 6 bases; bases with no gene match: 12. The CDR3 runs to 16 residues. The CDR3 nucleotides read TGCGCCAGCAGCCACGGGACTAGCGGACGAGGCGATGAGCAGTTCTTC. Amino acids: CASSHGTSGRGDEQFF.

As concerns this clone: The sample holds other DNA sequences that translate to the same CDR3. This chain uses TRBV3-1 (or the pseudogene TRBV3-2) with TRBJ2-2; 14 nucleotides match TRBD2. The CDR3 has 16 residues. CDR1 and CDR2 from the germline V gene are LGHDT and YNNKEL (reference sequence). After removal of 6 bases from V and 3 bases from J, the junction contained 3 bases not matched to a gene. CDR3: CASSRGLAGDTGELFF. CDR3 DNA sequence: TGTGCCAGCAGTAGGGGACTAGCGGGAGACACCGGGGAGCTGTTTTTT.

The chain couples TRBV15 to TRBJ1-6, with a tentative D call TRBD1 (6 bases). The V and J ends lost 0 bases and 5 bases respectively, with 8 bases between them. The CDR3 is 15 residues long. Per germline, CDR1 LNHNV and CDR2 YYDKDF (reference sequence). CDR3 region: CATSRDRGNNSPLHF. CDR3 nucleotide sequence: TGTGCCACCAGCAGAGACAGGGGCAATAATTCACCCCTCCACTTT.

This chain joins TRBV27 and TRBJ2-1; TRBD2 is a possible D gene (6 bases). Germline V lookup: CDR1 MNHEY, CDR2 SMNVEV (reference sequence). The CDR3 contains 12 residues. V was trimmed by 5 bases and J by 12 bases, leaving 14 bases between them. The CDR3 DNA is TGTGCCAGCAGTCCAACGACTAGATCGCAGTTCTTC. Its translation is CASSPTTRSQFF.

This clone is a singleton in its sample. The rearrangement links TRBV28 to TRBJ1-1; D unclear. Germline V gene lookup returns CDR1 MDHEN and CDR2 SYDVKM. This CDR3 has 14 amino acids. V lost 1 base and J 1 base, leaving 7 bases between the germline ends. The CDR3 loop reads CASSLFAANTEAFF. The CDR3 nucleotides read TGTGCCAGCAGTTTATTCGCGGCGAACACTGAAGCTTTCTTT.

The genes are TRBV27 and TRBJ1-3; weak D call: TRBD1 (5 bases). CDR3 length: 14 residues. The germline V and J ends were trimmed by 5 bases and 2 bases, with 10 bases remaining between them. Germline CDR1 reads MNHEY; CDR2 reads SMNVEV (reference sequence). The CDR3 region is CASSPRRAGNTIYF. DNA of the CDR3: TGTGCCAGCAGTCCCCGCAGGGCTGGAAACACCATATATTTT.

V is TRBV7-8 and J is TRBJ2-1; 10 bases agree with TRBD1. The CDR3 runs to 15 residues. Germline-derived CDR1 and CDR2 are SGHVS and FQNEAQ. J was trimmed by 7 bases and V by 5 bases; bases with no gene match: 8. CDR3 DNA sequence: TGTGCCAGCAGCGCCCCCGGGACAGGGGTGAATGAGCAGTTCTTC. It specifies CASSAPGTGVNEQFF.

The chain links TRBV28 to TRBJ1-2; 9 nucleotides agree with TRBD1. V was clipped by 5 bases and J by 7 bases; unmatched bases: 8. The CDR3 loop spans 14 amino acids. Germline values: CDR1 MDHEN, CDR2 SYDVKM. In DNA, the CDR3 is TGTGCCAGCAGTCCCGGACAGGGGCGGGGTGGCTACACCTTC. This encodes CASSPGQGRGGYTF.

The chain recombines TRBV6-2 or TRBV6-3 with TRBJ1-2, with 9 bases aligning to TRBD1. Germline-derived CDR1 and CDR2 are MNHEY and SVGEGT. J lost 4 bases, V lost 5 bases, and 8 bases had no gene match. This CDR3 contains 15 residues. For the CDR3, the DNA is TGTGCCAGCAGTCCACCGGGACAGGGTTTCTATGGCTACACCTTC. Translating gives CASSPPGQGFYGYTF.

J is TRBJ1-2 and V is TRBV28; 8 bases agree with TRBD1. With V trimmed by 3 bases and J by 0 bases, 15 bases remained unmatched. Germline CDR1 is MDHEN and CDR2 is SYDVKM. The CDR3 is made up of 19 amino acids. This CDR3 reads CASSLWGRTGTSTNYGYTF. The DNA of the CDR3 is TGTGCCAGCAGTTTGTGGGGAAGGACAGGGACCTCCACTAACTATGGCTACACCTTC.

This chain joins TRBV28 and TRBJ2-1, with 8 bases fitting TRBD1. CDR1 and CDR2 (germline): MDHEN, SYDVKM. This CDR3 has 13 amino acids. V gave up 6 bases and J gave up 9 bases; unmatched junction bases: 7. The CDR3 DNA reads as TGTGCCAGCAGCCTGACAGGGGAGACTGAGCAGTTCTTC. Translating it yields CASSLTGETEQFF.

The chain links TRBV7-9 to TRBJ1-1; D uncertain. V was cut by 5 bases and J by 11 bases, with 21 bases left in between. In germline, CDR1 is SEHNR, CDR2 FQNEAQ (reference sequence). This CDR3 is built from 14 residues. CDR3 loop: CASSRLRDNAVAFF. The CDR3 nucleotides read TGTGCCAGCAGCCGTCTCCGGGATAATGCGGTGGCTTTCTTT.

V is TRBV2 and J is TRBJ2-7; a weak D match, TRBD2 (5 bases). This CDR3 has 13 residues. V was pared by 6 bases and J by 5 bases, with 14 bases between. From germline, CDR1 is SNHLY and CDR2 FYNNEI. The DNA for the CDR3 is TGTGCCAGCAGGGACTCCCAGATGCACGAGCAGTACTTC. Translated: CASRDSQMHEQYF.

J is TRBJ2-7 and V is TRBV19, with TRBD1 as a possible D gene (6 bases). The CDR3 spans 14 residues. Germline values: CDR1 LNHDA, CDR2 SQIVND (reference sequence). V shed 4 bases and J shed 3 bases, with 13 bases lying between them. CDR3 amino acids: CASSRKGDLYEQYF. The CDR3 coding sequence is TGTGCCAGTAGTAGGAAGGGGGATCTCTACGAGCAGTACTTC. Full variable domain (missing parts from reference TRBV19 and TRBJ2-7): DGGITQSPKYLFRKEGQNVTLSCEQNLNHDAMYWYRQDPGQGLRLIYYSQIVNDFQKGDIAEGYSVSREKKESFPLTVTSAQKNPTAFYLCASSRKGDLYEQYFGPGTRLTVT.

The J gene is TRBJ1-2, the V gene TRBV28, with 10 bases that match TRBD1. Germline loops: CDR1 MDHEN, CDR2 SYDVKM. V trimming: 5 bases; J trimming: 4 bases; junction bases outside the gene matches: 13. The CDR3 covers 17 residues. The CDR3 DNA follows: TGTGCCAGCAGTACCCCGGGACAGGGGATTCTGGGCTATGGCTACACCTTC. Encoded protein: CASSTPGQGILGYGYTF.

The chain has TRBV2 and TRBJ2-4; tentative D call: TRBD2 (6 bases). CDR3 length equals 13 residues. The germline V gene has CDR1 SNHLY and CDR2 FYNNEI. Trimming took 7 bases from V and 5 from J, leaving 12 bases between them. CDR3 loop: CASTRDFQNIQYF. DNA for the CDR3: TGTGCCAGCACCCGGGACTTTCAAAACATTCAGTACTTC.